This T cell receptor (beta chain) is drawn from a study of blood T cells in healthy people across ages. PCR was performed a second time for about 6 to 12 cycles using a sample-barcoded 5' primer and a J-beta primer mix. TCRdb redid the calling of the 5' RACE reads with MiXCR, one entry per CDR3 protein. The sample yields about 830,000 distinct CDR3 sequences, around 68% seen once. The CDR3 runs to 13 residues. Germline assignment: CDR1 SGHRS and CDR2 YFSETQ. Trimming took off 10 bases at V and 5 bases at J, with 16 bases between the two ends. The sample was blood. This clonotype was obtained from a man between 25 and 39 years old in good health. This chain connects TRBV5-1 to TRBJ2-1, with D perhaps given as TRBD1 or TRBD2 (5 bases each). CDR3 protein: CAGNFGGNNEQFF. The CDR3 coding sequence is TGCGCCGGCAACTTTGGGGGAAACAATGAGCAGTTCTTC.